The 27 T cell receptor beta chains in this list originate from one sample, sequenced in a study of blood T cell repertoires in COVID-19. The method was immunoSEQ multiplex PCR; TCRdb's version includes in-frame clones alone and lacks a portion of them. The repertoire holds 250,000 to 400,000 clones, 88% seen once, with roughly 1.7% in the top ten. Sequenced: peripheral blood. The receptors stem from a woman in her 30s with COVID-19, enrolled during active disease.

This chain links TRBV7-9 with TRBJ1-5; no clear D gene. The CDR3 totals 15 residues. The V gene's germline CDR1 is SEHNR and CDR2 FQNEAQ (reference sequence). V was shortened by 5 bases and J by 3 bases, with 14 bases between the two germline ends. This CDR3 is CASSPQPGPNQPQHF. The CDR3 DNA follows: TGTGCCAGCAGCCCCCAACCTGGCCCCAATCAGCCCCAGCATTTT.

The rearrangement links TRBV10-3 to TRBJ2-7; weak D call: TRBD1 (5 bases). Trimming took off 10 bases at V and 3 bases at J, with 19 bases between the two ends. The CDR3 loop spans 14 amino acids. In germline, CDR1 is ENHRY, CDR2 SYGVKD. CDR3 region: CATSIFQGVYEQYF. CDR3 DNA sequence: TGTGCCACATCGATCTTTCAGGGTGTCTACGAGCAGTACTTC.

On this clone: Other DNA sequences in this sample translate to the same CDR3. The CDR3 is CASSPTGYGYTF. In nucleotides, the CDR3 is TGCGCCAGCAGCCCGACAGGGTATGGCTACACCTTC. The rearrangement uses TRBV5-1 and TRBJ1-2; 7 bases map to TRBD1. Per germline, CDR1 SGHRS and CDR2 YFSETQ. With V trimmed by 4 bases and J by 5 bases, 2 bases remained unmatched. This CDR3 has 12 amino acids.

The V call is TRBV5-5, the J call TRBJ2-3; 10 nucleotides match TRBD2. V lost 4 bases and J lost 1; bases outside the gene matches: 6. The CDR3 has 16 amino acids. Looked up from germline, CDR1 is SGHKS and CDR2 is YYEKEE (reference sequence). For the CDR3, the DNA is TGTGCCAGCAGCCACGATGGACTAGCGGGCACAGATACGCAGTATTTT. Its protein product is CASSHDGLAGTDTQYF.

On this clone itself: The same CDR3 arises from other DNA sequences in this sample as well. The rearrangement uses TRBV4-1 and TRBJ2-1; 10 positions agree with TRBD2. This CDR3 comprises 14 residues. The trim removed 1 base at V and 8 bases at J, leaving 2 bases unmatched. Per germline, CDR1 MGHRA and CDR2 YSYEKL. Here the CDR3 reads CASSQGLAGYEQFF. The CDR3 DNA is TGCGCCAGCAGCCAAGGACTAGCGGGTTATGAGCAGTTCTTC.

The J gene is TRBJ1-1, the V gene TRBV18, with D unresolved. The CDR3 consists of 14 residues. Trimming took 0 bases from V and 5 from J, leaving 10 bases between them. Germline CDR1 is KGHSH and CDR2 is LQKENI. The CDR3 bases are TGTGCCAGCTCACCACCGGCAGGTAGGACTGAAGCTTTCTTT. It translates to CASSPPAGRTEAFF. Drawing the rest from reference TRBV18 and TRBJ1-1, the complete variable domain is NAGVMQNPRHLVRRRGQEARLRCSPMKGHSHVYWYRQLPEEGLKFMVYLQKENIIDESGMPKERFSAEFPKEGPSILRIQQVVRGDSAAYFCASSPPAGRTEAFFGQGTRLTVV.

The chain employs TRBV5-5 and TRBJ2-5; D might be TRBD1 (6 bases). CDR1 and CDR2 (germline): SGHKS, YYEKEE (reference sequence). This CDR3 has 16 residues. Trimming removed 2 bases from V and 5 bases from J, with 19 bases in between. The CDR3 here is CASSLDSQGSGETQYF. The CDR3 bases are TGTGCCAGCAGCTTAGACTCACAGGGAAGCGGTGAGACCCAGTACTTC.

This sequence joins TRBV4-1 and TRBJ2-2; 7 bases map to TRBD1. After removal of 2 bases from V and 6 bases from J, the junction contained 6 bases not matched to a gene. Germline V gene sequence: CDR1 MGHRA, CDR2 YSYEKL. The length of the CDR3 is 15 residues. The CDR3 DNA reads as TGCGCCAGCAGCCAAAGCCGGACAGGACCCGGGGAGCTGTTTTTT. Translation gives CASSQSRTGPGELFF.

The chain combines TRBV11-2 with TRBJ2-2; 12 bases map to TRBD2. V trimming: 6 bases; J trimming: 8 bases; junction bases outside the gene matches: 10. The CDR3 totals 16 residues. Germline V gene sequence: CDR1 SGHAT, CDR2 FQNNGV. The CDR3 spells CASRPGTSGSRGELFF. CDR3 in DNA: TGTGCCAGCAGACCCGGGACTAGCGGGTCTCGGGGGGAGCTGTTTTTT.

The V and J genes are TRBV7-8 and TRBJ1-2, with D possibly matching TRBD1 (6 bases). Germline assignment: CDR1 SGHVS and CDR2 FQNEAQ. V was shortened by 3 bases and J by 4 bases, with 24 bases between the two germline ends. CDR3 size: 18 residues. The CDR3: CASSLHRDTSDGLYGYTF. The CDR3 DNA reads TGTGCCAGCAGCTTGCACCGGGACACTTCGGACGGGCTCTATGGCTACACCTTC. The complete variable domain, with remaining parts taken from reference TRBV7-8 and TRBJ1-2, reads GAGVSQSPRYKVAKRGQDVALRCDPISGHVSLFWYQQALGQGPEFLTYFQNEAQLDKSGLPSDRFFAERPEGSVSTLKIQRTQQEDSAVYLCASSLHRDTSDGLYGYTFGSGTRLTVV.

V usage is TRBV6-2 or TRBV6-3 and J usage is TRBJ1-5; TRBD1 might be the D (5 bases). The CDR3 runs 16 residues. Per germline, CDR1 MNHEY and CDR2 SVGEGT. With 5 bases removed from V and 6 bases from J, the gap between germline ends came to 20 bases. This CDR3 is CASSLTGVGGSQPQHF. The CDR3 nucleotides are TGTGCCAGCAGTCTCACGGGGGTCGGCGGGTCTCAGCCCCAGCATTTT.

This chain connects TRBV3-1 (or the pseudogene TRBV3-2) to TRBJ2-1; 15 bases map to TRBD2. There are 17 residues in the CDR3. Germline assignment: CDR1 LGHDT and CDR2 YNNKEL (reference sequence). Trimming cost V 4 bases and J 2 bases; bases outside gene matches: 3. The CDR3 bases are TGTGCCAGCAGCCGAAGGACTAGCGGGGGGGCCTACAATGAGCAGTTCTTC. Its translation is CASSRRTSGGAYNEQFF.

The gene calls are TRBV5-4 and TRBJ2-1, with TRBD2 identical over 15 bases. V shed 4 bases, J shed 7 bases, and the junction held 9 bases outside the gene matches. Germline V lookup: CDR1 SGHNT, CDR2 YYREEE (reference sequence). There are 17 residues in the CDR3. The CDR3 protein is CASSPRTSGGALNEQFF. DNA for the CDR3: TGTGCCAGCAGCCCCCGGACTAGCGGGGGGGCACTGAATGAGCAGTTCTTC.

This chain connects TRBV27 to TRBJ1-1; D is undetermined. Per the germline V gene, CDR1 is MNHEY and CDR2 is SMNVEV (reference sequence). The CDR3 contains 14 residues. V lost 5 bases and J lost 4, with 14 bases in between. The CDR3 DNA reads TGTGCCAGCAGTCCCTCCCCCCTCGGCACTGAAGCTTTCTTT. It encodes CASSPSPLGTEAFF.

This chain connects TRBV5-5 to TRBJ2-1; possibly TRBD2 for D (5 bases). V lost 2 bases and J 10 bases, leaving 10 bases between the germline ends. CDR1 and CDR2 from the germline V gene are SGHKS and YYEKEE (reference sequence). The CDR3 sequence is 12 residues long. In DNA form, the CDR3 reads TGTGCCAGCAGCTTTGTAGCGTACGAGCAGTTCTTC. Translating gives CASSFVAYEQFF. Using reference TRBV5-5 and TRBJ2-1 for the parts outside the CDR3, the full variable domain is DAGVTQSPTHLIKTRGQQVTLRCSPISGHKSVSWYQQVLGQGPQFIFQYYEKEERGRGNFPDRFSARQFPNYSSELNVNALLLGDSALYLCASSFVAYEQFFGPGTRLTVL.

The chain couples TRBV4-1 to TRBJ1-5; D ambiguous. Germline assignment: CDR1 MGHRA and CDR2 YSYEKL. The length of the CDR3 is 16 residues. V was trimmed by 0 bases and J by 1 base, leaving 10 bases between them. The CDR3 DNA sequence: TGCGCCAGCAGCCAAGAATGGAGGAGAAGCAATCAGCCCCAGCATTTT. Translated, it gives CASSQEWRRSNQPQHF.

The chain is built from TRBV2 and TRBJ2-5, with D maybe TRBD1 (6 bases). From germline, CDR1 is SNHLY and CDR2 FYNNEI. The CDR3 is made up of 13 amino acids. The V end was cut by 4 bases, the J end by 4 bases, with 10 bases between. CDR3 in DNA: TGTGCCAGCAGTGTACAGGGCAGAGAGACCCAGTACTTC. Translation gives CASSVQGRETQYF.

This clone came up once. The CDR3 DNA reads TGTGCCAGCATTCACCGGGACAGTCCCTACGAGCAGTACGTC. This gives the protein CASIHRDSPYEQYV. This chain links TRBV6-5 with TRBJ2-7, with TRBD1 matching 7 bases. CDR1 and CDR2 (germline): MNHEY, SVGAGI. Unmatched junction bases numbered 8, after V lost 7 bases and J lost 2 bases. The CDR3 runs to 14 residues.

This clone was seen a single time. The chain couples TRBV2 to TRBJ2-1; D call uncertain. CDR1 and CDR2 from the germline V gene are SNHLY and FYNNEI. This CDR3 comprises 11 residues. CDR3 sequence (DNA): TGTGCTACGAGCTCCTACAATGAGCAGTTCTTC. It encodes CATSSYNEQFF. Together with reference TRBV2 and TRBJ2-1, the CDR3 gives the full variable domain: EPEVTQTPSHQVTQMGQEVILRCVPISNHLYFYWYRQILGQKVEFLVSFYNNEISEKSEIFDDQFSVERPDGSNFTLKIRSTKLEDSAMYFCATSSYNEQFFGPGTRLTVL.

This chain links TRBV18 with TRBJ1-2; D unclear. The CDR3 extends over 12 amino acids. Germline V gives CDR1 KGHSH, CDR2 LQKENI. The V end was cut by 4 bases, the J end by 8 bases, with 11 bases between. The CDR3 nucleotides are TGTGCCAGCTCACAGGATAGAGGAGGCTACACCTTC. The encoded protein is CASSQDRGGYTF.

This chain joins TRBV2 and TRBJ1-4, with 7 bases aligning to TRBD1. Germline trimming cut 4 bases from V and 7 bases from J; bases unmatched to any gene: 15. The germline gives CDR1 SNHLY, CDR2 FYNNEI. The CDR3 extends over 17 amino acids. The CDR3 DNA reads TGTGCCAGCAGTGCACCCCAGGAGACAGGGAAGGGTGAAAAACTGTTTTTT. Translating it yields CASSAPQETGKGEKLFF.

The V gene is TRBV7-9, the J gene TRBJ2-3, with TRBD2 as a possible D gene (6 bases). This CDR3 comprises 16 residues. CDR1 and CDR2 (germline): SEHNR, FQNEAQ (reference sequence). V was cut by 6 bases and J by 1 base, with 17 bases left in between. CDR3 region: CASSPPWRDRTDTQYF. The CDR3 DNA is TGTGCCAGCAGTCCTCCTTGGCGGGACCGCACAGATACGCAGTATTTT.

This clone occurred once. DNA of the CDR3: TGTGCCACCAGGACTAGTCGGGACGCGTATTTT. It is translated as CATRTSRDAYF. J is TRBJ2-3 and V is TRBV15; D possibly corresponds to TRBD2 (6 bases). CDR1 LNHNV and CDR2 YYDKDF come from the germline V gene (reference sequence). V was clipped by 6 bases and J by 14 bases, with 15 bases between them. This CDR3 comprises 11 residues.

The J gene is TRBJ1-5, the V gene TRBV6-5; 8 nucleotides line up with TRBD1. This CDR3 contains 15 residues. Germline CDR1 reads MNHEY; CDR2 reads SVGAGI. V shed 4 bases, J shed 2 bases, and the junction held 4 bases outside the gene matches. The CDR3: CASSSTTGGNQPQHF. As DNA, the CDR3 is TGTGCCAGCAGTTCGACGACAGGGGGCAATCAGCCCCAGCATTTT.

This chain connects TRBV7-9 to TRBJ2-1; D ambiguous. The germline V gene has CDR1 SEHNR and CDR2 FQNEAQ (reference sequence). Trimming took off 0 bases at V and 1 base at J, with 7 bases between the two ends. The CDR3 has 15 residues. The CDR3 DNA reads as TGTGCCAGCAGCTTAGCGAGTCGGTCCTACAATGAGCAGTTCTTC. Its translation: CASSLASRSYNEQFF.

The chain employs TRBV5-1 and TRBJ2-3; 12 bases are a match to TRBD2. Germline V lookup: CDR1 SGHRS, CDR2 YFSETQ. The CDR3 is 15 residues long. With 5 bases clipped from V and 2 bases from J, the junction kept 3 bases outside the gene matches. The CDR3 DNA reads TGCGCCAGCAGGGGACTAGCGGGTACCACAGATACGCAGTATTTT. Protein sequence: CASRGLAGTTDTQYF.

The chain couples TRBV5-3 to TRBJ2-7; D is perhaps TRBD1 (5 bases). TRBV5-3 is recorded as an ORF, its role being uncertain. This CDR3 region has 12 residues. Trimming left V 4 bases short and J 4 bases short, with 9 bases between. CDR3 loop: CARSQGFYEQYF. In DNA form, the CDR3 reads TGTGCCAGAAGCCAGGGTTTTTACGAGCAGTACTTC.